This T cell receptor (beta chain) was captured in a study of shared clonotypes between healthy human individuals (dated by TCRdb to 2020 to 2022). In the study overall: Three men and a couple of women, aged 18 to 49 years, made up the cohort. To estimate repertoire size and how much clonotypes are shared between individuals, the study performed deep sequencing of blood TCR repertoires from a handful of healthy adults. Different laboratories and diverse techniques were used to prepare libraries and sequence TCR repertoires, to increase sequencing depth and limit assay-specific biases. Per donor, three plates each were used for CD4 naive and CD4 memory, two for CD8 naive, and one for CD8 memory. Per donor, leukapheresis produced somewhere between about 0.94 and 8.9 billion PBMCs. What the study reported, not specific to this receptor: Sampling was limited to blood, and TCR repertoires in tissue likely differ from TCR repertoires in blood. Based on pairwise subsampling, the degree of clonotype sharing among donors was expected to be affected by sequencing depth. Larger estimated clonotype richness was generally found for naive subsets than for memory subsets. Across a handful of donors, 4.5% to 6.5% of naive CD4, over 3% of naive CD8, roughly 2.3% of memory CD4, and 0.4% to 0.45% of memory CD8 clonotypes were shared. Rarefaction of sorted-subset datasets indicated incomplete sequencing despite the large sequencing depth. Clonotypes shared by all four sorted-subset donors showed higher generation probabilities than non-shared clonotypes. The genetic and exposure-history diversity represented was limited by the small number of donors.

Using the deep immunoSEQ assay, TCR CDR3 regions were amplified from genomic DNA by multiplex PCR. Extracted genomic DNA from each cell subset was spread evenly across all wells of several immunoSEQ 96-well plates, with each plate serving as a replicate. For sorted subsets, about 210 ng of genomic DNA, equivalent to 30,000 or so T cell genomes, went into each replicate PCR. Purified libraries were measured with a Qubit 3.0 fluorometer, size-checked on a Bioanalyzer 2100, and measured again with the KAPA Library Quantification kit. Every immunoSEQ 96-well plate was sequenced on a dedicated single-read 150-cycle Illumina NextSeq 550 flow cell. On the authors' methods: Because the immunoSEQ output held only junctional sequences and lacked quality scores, the filtering could not match the filtering applied to full-length reads. Sequences were annotated with PyIR, a Python wrapper for IgBLAST v1.9, and V/J genes and CDR3 were assigned using IMGT germline references. Reads with weak V/J assignments (E-value above 1e-6), missing CDR3, stop codons, out-of-frame junctions, or ambiguous translated residues were removed. A V3J clonotype was defined by an identical inferred V gene, J gene, and CDR3 amino acid sequence. Percentage overlap between repertoires was computed as shared unique clonotypes divided by the size of the smaller repertoire. Richness of each repertoire was evaluated using RTK rarefaction, the Chao1 estimator, and Recon v2.1 estimates of unobserved clonotypes. Generation probabilities were computed with OLGA for all TCRbeta clonotypes obtained by the gDNA method from several donors. This is the immuneACCESS table as TCRdb keeps it, with only in-frame sequences that have V and J called. A part of the clones is gone; compared with another copy, unresolved V genes explain less than half, and the rest is unexplained. That table is the source of V, J and clone size, and D and trimming were worked out from the DNA. Within this sample are about 2.3 million clones, with approximately 93% of them counted one time only. The ten biggest clones cover about 0.39% of the sample.

Comment on this clone: No antigen is known for it. It has no much larger one-base neighbor in the sample; base qualities were not kept.

Reading from cysteine to phenylalanine, the CDR3 counts 17 amino acids. The CDR3 DNA has 51 bases and is translated from base 1. CDR1 and CDR2 (SQVTM, ANQGSEA) derive from the germline V gene. The V and J ends are trimmed by 3 bases and 1 base, leaving 21 bases between them. Donors were healthy HIV-negative adults with no recently reported acute infections or vaccinations. Only Caucasian adults living in Nashville, Tennessee, USA were represented among the donors. CD4+ T cells were enriched by magnetic negative selection, after which naive cells were positively selected on CD45RA and the negative fraction was taken as the memory subset. Blood was obtained by leukapheresis, after which PBMCs were separated by Ficoll-Histopaque density gradient centrifugation and cryopreserved in liquid nitrogen vapor phase. Purity and quantity of every magnetically sorted T cell population were checked by analytical flow cytometry. Genomic DNA was isolated from every sorted fraction and measured by UV absorbance on a Nanodrop 2000c.

This sequence originates from a young man in good health. Some clones in this sample may be carry-over from other donors' samples. Sequences were obtained from naive CD4+ T cells from PBMCs. Explained via the paper, the cell subset or site label denotes: CD45RA+ positively selected. This chain joins TRBV29-1 to TRBJ2-5; the D segment could be TRBD2, given 6 matching bases. The DNA sequence is as follows: TGCAGCGTTGAGCGCAGGGCAGGTTCGGGACTCCAAGAGACCCAGTACTTC. Its protein product is CSVERRAGSGLQETQYF.